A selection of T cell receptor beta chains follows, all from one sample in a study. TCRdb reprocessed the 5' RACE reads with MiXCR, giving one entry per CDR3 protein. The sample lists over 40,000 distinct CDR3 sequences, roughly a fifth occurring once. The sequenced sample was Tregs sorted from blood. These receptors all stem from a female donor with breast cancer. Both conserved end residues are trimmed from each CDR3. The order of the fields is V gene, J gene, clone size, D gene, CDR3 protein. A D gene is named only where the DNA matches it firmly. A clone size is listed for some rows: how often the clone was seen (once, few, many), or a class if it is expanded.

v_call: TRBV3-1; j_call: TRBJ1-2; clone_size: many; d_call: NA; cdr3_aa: ASSQDGQLLYGYT
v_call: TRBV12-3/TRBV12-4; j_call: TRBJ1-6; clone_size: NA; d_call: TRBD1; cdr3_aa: ASSLPPGTGLY
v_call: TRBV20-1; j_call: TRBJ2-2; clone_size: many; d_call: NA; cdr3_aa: SARRANTGELF
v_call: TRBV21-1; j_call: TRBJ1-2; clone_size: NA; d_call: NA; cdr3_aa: AGEVTSDVPGYGYT
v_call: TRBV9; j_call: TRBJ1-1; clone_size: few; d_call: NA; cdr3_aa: ASSVGGGADEAF
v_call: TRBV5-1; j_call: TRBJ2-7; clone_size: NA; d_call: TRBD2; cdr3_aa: ASSSPLPGGPFEQY
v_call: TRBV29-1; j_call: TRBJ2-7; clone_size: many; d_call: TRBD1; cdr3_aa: SATQGAYEQY
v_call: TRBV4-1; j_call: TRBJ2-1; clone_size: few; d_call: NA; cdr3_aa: ASSPEPGYAEQF
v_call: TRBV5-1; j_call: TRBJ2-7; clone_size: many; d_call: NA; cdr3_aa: ASYITGHEQY
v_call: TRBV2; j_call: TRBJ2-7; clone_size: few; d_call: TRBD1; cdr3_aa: ASNIQGALYEQY
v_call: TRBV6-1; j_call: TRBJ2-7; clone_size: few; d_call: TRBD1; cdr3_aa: ASSEGTGGYEQY
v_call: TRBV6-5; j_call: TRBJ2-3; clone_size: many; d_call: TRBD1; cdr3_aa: ASSSTGGAADTQY
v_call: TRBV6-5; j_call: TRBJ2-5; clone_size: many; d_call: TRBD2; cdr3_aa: ASSYTSGVQETQY
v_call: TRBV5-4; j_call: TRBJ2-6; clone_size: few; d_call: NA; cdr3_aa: ASSPLGRSSGANVLT
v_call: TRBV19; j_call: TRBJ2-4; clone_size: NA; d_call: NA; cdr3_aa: ASSTRVQSDKDIQY
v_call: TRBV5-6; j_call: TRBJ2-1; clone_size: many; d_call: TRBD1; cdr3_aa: ASSTGTGDNEQF
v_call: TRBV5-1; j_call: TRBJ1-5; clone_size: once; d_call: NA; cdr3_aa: ASSSFGSHSNQPQH
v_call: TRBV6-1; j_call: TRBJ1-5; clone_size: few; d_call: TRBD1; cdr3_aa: ASRLNRGPNQPQH
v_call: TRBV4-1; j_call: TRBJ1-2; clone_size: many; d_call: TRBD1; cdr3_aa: ASSRPGGNYGYT
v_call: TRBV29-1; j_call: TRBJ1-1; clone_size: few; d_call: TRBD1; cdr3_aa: SVAGTGLTF
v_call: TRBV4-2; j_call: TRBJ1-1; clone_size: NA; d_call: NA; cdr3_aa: ASSPRRGVGTEAF
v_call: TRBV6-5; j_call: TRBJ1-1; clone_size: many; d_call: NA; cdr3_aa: ASSHGRDREAF
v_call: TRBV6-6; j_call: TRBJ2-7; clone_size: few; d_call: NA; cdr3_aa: ASSYGGTYEQY
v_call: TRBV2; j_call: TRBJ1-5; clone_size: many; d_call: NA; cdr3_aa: ASKRDSNQPQH
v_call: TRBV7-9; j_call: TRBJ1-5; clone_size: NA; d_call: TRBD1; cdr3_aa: ASSLAGSDRGNQPQH
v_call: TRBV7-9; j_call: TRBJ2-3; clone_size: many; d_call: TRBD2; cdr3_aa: ASSPSGGITDTQY
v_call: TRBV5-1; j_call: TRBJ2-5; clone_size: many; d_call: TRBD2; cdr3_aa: ASGLAGETQY
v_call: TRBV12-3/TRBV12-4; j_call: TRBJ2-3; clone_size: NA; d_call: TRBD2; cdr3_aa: ASSLAGGPSTDTQY
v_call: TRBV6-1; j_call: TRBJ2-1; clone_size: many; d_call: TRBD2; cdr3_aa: ASSETSGSYNEQF
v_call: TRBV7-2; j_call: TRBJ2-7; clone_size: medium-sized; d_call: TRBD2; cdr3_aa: ASSFISGSDEQY
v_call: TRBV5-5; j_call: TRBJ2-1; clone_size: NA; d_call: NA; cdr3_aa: ASSSDVHNEQF
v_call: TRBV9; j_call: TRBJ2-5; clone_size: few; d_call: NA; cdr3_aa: ASSVVPGGGQETQY
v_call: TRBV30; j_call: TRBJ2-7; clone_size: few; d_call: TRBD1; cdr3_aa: AWSDGDRGNEQY
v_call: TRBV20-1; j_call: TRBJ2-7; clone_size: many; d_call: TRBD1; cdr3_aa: SARGTGPTYEQY
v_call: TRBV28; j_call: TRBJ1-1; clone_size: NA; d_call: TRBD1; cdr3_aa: ASCNPGQGIMNTEAF
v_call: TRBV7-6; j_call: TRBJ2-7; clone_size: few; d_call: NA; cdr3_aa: ASSLGTEGEQY
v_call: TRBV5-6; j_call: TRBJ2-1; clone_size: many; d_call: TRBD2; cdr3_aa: ASSLDSGTNYNEQF
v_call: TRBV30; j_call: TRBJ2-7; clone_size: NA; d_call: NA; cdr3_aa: AGLALDDYEQY
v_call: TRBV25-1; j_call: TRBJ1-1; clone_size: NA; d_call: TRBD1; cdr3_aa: ASGDRVGTEAF
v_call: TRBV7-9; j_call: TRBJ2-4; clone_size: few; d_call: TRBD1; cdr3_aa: ASSHLGQGVGDPNIQY
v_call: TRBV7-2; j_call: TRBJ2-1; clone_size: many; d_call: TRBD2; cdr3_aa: ASSEGLANYNEQF
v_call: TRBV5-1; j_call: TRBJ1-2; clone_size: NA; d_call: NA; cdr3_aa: ASSLVGGGDGGGYT
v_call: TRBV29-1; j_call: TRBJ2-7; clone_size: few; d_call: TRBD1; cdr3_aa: SVGDRGPDEQY
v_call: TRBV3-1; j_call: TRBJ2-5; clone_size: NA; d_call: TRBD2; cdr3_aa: ASSQGRSRGLEETQY
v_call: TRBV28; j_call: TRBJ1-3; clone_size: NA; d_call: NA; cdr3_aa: ASSYYGNTIY